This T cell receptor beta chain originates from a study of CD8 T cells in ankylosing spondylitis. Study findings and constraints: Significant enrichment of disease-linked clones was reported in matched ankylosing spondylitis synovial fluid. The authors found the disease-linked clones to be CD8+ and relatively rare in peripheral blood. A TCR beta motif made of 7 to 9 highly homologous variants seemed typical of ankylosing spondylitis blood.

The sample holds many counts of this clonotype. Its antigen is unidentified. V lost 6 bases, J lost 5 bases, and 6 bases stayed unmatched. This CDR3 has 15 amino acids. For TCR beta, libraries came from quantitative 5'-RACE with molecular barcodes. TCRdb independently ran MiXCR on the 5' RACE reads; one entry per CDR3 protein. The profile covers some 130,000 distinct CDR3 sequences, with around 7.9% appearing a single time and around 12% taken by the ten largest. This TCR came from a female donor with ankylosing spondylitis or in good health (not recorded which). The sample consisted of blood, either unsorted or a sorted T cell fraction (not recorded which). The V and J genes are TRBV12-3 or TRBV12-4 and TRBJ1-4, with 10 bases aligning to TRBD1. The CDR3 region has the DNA TGTGCCAGCAGCCTCCGGACAGGGGGAAATGAAAAACTGTTTTTT. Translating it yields CASSLRTGGNEKLFF.